This is a list of T cell receptor beta chains from one sample in a study of cytomegalovirus exposure and HLA in healthy donors. Data came from immunoSEQ multiplex PCR; TCRdb stores just in-frame clones and leaves some out. The sample lists some 100,000 clones, around 84% occurring once. Source material: PBMCs. Receptors were obtained from a young woman in good health and CMV-seronegative. Both conserved end residues are part of each CDR3. D genes are given only for firm matches. A row's size may be missing; if present it is once, few, many or a size class.

TRBJ2-3	TRBD2	TRBV7-3	few	CASSRRGDTDTQYF	TGTGCCAGCAGCAGACGGGGGGACACAGATACGCAGTATTTT
TRBJ1-1	TRBD1	TRBV6-1	-	CASRRQGVITAEAFF	TGTGCCAGCAGAAGACAGGGGGTCATTACCGCTGAAGCTTTCTTT
TRBJ2-1	TRBD2	TRBV29-1	-	CSVVTSGGFGEQFF	TGCAGCGTTGTGACTAGCGGGGGGTTTGGTGAGCAGTTCTTC
TRBJ2-3	-	TRBV9	-	CASSVRETDTQYF	TGTGCCAGCAGCGTACGGGAGACCGATACGCAGTATTTT
TRBJ2-1	TRBD2	TRBV2	-	CASLGGGLAGVNEQFF	TGTGCCAGCCTCGGGGGGGGACTAGCGGGAGTCAATGAGCAGTTCTTC
TRBJ2-7	-	TRBV4-3	-	CASSQGSGSYEQYF	TGCGCCAGCAGCCAAGGTAGCGGATCCTACGAGCAGTACTTC
TRBJ1-2	TRBD1	TRBV5-5	few	CASSQGAQNYGYTF	TGTGCCAGCAGCCAGGGGGCGCAGAACTATGGCTACACCTTC
TRBJ1-5	-	TRBV29-1	-	CSVEEGAGSNQPQHF	TGCAGCGTTGAAGAAGGGGCAGGAAGCAATCAGCCCCAGCATTTT
TRBJ1-4	TRBD1	TRBV28	-	CASATWTGKEKLFF	TGTGCCAGCGCTACCTGGACAGGGAAAGAAAAACTGTTTTTT
TRBJ2-1	-	TRBV2	-	CASSEIGGATYNEQFF	TGTGCCAGCAGTGAAATTGGTGGGGCCACTTACAATGAGCAGTTCTTC
TRBJ2-3	TRBD2	TRBV7-4	-	CASSLGLARSTDTQYF	TGTGCCAGCAGCTTGGGACTAGCGAGAAGCACAGATACGCAGTATTTT
TRBJ2-5	-	TRBV5-6	-	CASSLAQGLWETQYF	TGTGCCAGCAGCTTGGCTCAGGGACTTTGGGAGACCCAGTACTTC
TRBJ2-7	-	TRBV5-1	-	CASSLATGLEQYF	TGCGCCAGCAGCTTGGCAACAGGGCTCGAGCAGTACTTC
TRBJ2-7	TRBD2	TRBV7-6	-	CASSLAMRGGDYEQYF	TGTGCCAGCAGCTTAGCGATGCGGGGGGGAGATTACGAGCAGTACTTC
TRBJ2-7	-	TRBV28	once	CASSVQGYEQYF	TGTGCCAGCAGTGTACAGGGCTACGAGCAGTACTTC
TRBJ1-2	-	TRBV23-1	-	CASINRAFVGGYTF	TGCGCCAGCATAAACAGGGCCTTCGTCGGTGGCTACACCTTC
TRBJ1-6	TRBD1	TRBV5-6	-	CASTRTGKGSRENSPLHF	TGTGCCAGCACCAGGACAGGGAAGGGGAGTAGAGAGAATTCACCCCTCCACTTT
TRBJ2-7	-	TRBV28	-	CASSLSTGSSYEQYF	TGTGCCAGCAGTTTATCTACAGGGAGCTCCTACGAGCAGTACTTC
TRBJ1-1	-	TRBV6-6	-	CASIRGPIGEAFF	TGTGCCAGCATCCGAGGCCCCATCGGTGAAGCTTTCTTT
TRBJ1-3	-	TRBV15	-	CATSSGPGDTIYF	TGTGCCACCAGCAGTGGTCCCGGGGACACCATATATTTT
TRBJ2-7	-	TRBV28	once	CASSRGGHYEQYF	TGTGCCAGCAGTCGGGGAGGACATTACGAGCAGTACTTC
TRBJ1-1	-	TRBV19	-	CASSVQGEAFF	TGTGCCAGTAGTGTCCAGGGGGAAGCTTTCTTT
TRBJ2-3	-	TRBV4-3	-	CASSQDWGEGTDTQYF	TGCGCCAGCAGCCAAGATTGGGGGGAAGGGACAGATACGCAGTATTTT
TRBJ2-3	TRBD2	TRBV27	-	CASSRLAEPTDTQYF	TGTGCCAGCAGTAGACTAGCGGAGCCCACAGATACGCAGTATTTT
TRBJ1-4	-	TRBV4-3	-	CASSQDLTDEKLFF	TGCGCCAGCAGCCAAGATCTCACAGATGAAAAACTGTTTTTT
TRBJ2-5	TRBD2	TRBV7-2	-	CASSLALAGVGEETQYF	TGTGCCAGCAGCTTAGCGCTAGCGGGAGTGGGTGAGGAGACCCAGTACTTC
TRBJ2-5	TRBD2	TRBV4-1	-	CASSQGGRGGKETQYF	TGCGCCAGCAGCCAAGGGGGGCGGGGGGGAAAAGAGACCCAGTACTTC
TRBJ2-6	-	TRBV7-7	-	CASSPSPGGAEGANVLTF	TGTGCTAGCAGTCCCTCTCCGGGGGGCGCCGAGGGGGCCAACGTCCTGACTTTC
TRBJ2-5	-	TRBV30	-	CAWSLYGKTQYF	TGTGCCTGGAGTCTCTACGGGAAGACCCAGTACTTC
TRBJ1-1	-	TRBV4-2	few	CASSQDSGGLHTEAFF	TGTGCCAGCAGCCAAGATAGCGGGGGCCTTCACACTGAAGCTTTCTTT
TRBJ2-7	TRBD2	TRBV7-9	-	CASSTRLADYEQYF	TGTGCCAGCAGCACTAGACTAGCGGACTACGAGCAGTACTTC
TRBJ2-7	-	TRBV7-2	-	CASSPWSSYEQYF	TGTGCCAGCAGCCCCTGGAGCTCCTACGAGCAGTACTTC
TRBJ1-4	-	TRBV28	few	CASSFGANEKLFF	TGTGCCAGCAGTTTCGGGGCTAATGAAAAACTGTTTTTT
TRBJ2-7	TRBD2	TRBV18	once	CASSPRGTSGRRGYEQYF	TGTGCCAGCTCACCAAGGGGGACTAGCGGGAGGAGGGGCTACGAGCAGTACTTC
TRBJ2-2	-	TRBV7-9	-	CASSFARVDGELFF	TGTGCCAGCAGCTTCGCCAGGGTAGACGGGGAGCTGTTTTTT